This T cell receptor beta chain was recorded in a study of technical replicates of blood from a few donors. TCRdb's copy holds only in-frame clones and misses some; the assay was immunoSEQ multiplex PCR. Altogether about 100,000 clones are present, 95% to 96% being singletons, with the ten largest covering 0.2% to 0.25%. The sequencing sample was made of T cells isolated from PBMCs. This sequence was found in a human donor in good health.

CDR3 loop: CASSQQSRQLYSYEQYF. The CDR3 region has the DNA TGCGCCAGCAGCCAGCAAAGTAGACAGCTATACTCCTACGAGCAGTACTTC. The chain couples TRBV4-1 to TRBJ2-7, with D possibly TRBD1 on 5 matching bases. Per the germline V gene, CDR1 is MGHRA and CDR2 is YSYEKL. V was pared by 3 bases and J by 0 bases, with 18 bases between. The length of the CDR3 is 17 residues.